The text below deals with one T cell receptor beta chain. Sequencing was performed with immunoSEQ multiplex PCR; in TCRdb, only in-frame clones are kept and a portion is missing. The table includes approximately 79,000 clones, 75% to 90% detected once. This sample stems from a study of PD-L1 blockade in urothelial cancer. The CDR3 is 15 residues long. Germline-derived CDR1 and CDR2 are LNHDA and SQIVND (reference sequence). Trimming at V came to 3 bases and at J to 2 bases, leaving 7 bases not matched to a gene. This material consisted of PBMCs, taken around atezolizumab (anti-PD-L1) treatment. The source is a woman in her 70s with urothelial cancer. This chain connects TRBV19 to TRBJ2-7, with TRBD2 matching 7 bases. CDR3 in amino acids: CASSIGTTLPYEQYF. The CDR3 DNA reads as TGTGCCAGTAGTATCGGGACTACGCTACCCTACGAGCAGTACTTC.